The 9 T cell receptor beta chains below were found in one sample sequenced in a study of shared clonotypes between healthy human individuals. Only in-frame clones appear in the TCRdb table, and some are missing; sequencing was by immunoSEQ multiplex PCR. The sample lists about 380,000 clones; roughly 96% were seen once. The sequenced sample was memory CD8+ T cells sorted from blood. Regarding subset: CD45RO+ cells pooled with CCR7-negative TemRA cells. Source of these receptors: a man younger than 40 in good health.

The CDR3 nucleotides read TGTGCCAGCAGTGACTCGAGCGGGAGGCACTACGAGCAGTACTTC. Translated, it gives CASSDSSGRHYEQYF. The chain couples TRBV6-4 to TRBJ2-7; 9 bases agree with TRBD2. The CDR3 runs 15 residues. From germline, CDR1 is MRHNA and CDR2 SNTAGT. V shed 0 bases, J shed 3 bases, and the junction held 3 bases outside the gene matches.

The rearrangement uses TRBV7-8 and TRBJ2-2; 7 bases agree with TRBD1. With 2 bases clipped from V and 4 bases from J, the junction kept 1 base outside the gene matches. Germline V gene lookup returns CDR1 SGHVS and CDR2 FQNEAQ. The CDR3 length is 14 residues. The CDR3 here is CASSLNRGTGELFF. The CDR3 DNA is TGTGCCAGCAGCTTAAACAGGGGCACCGGGGAGCTGTTTTTT.

DNA for the CDR3: TGCGCCAGTCGCTCTAGCGTACGATCCAATGAGCAGTTCTTC. It specifies CASRSSVRSNEQFF. The rearrangement joins TRBV10-2 to TRBJ2-1; maybe TRBD2 (6 bases). CDR3 size: 14 residues. Germline V CDR1 and CDR2: WSHSY, SAAADI. V shed 9 bases and J shed 6 bases, with 18 bases lying between them.

J is TRBJ2-3 and V is TRBV7-9, with 12 nucleotides matching TRBD2. Germline CDR1 reads SEHNR; CDR2 reads FQNEAQ (reference sequence). The CDR3 runs to 16 residues. V trimming: 5 bases; J trimming: 0 bases; junction bases outside the gene matches: 3. The DNA of the CDR3 is TGTGCCAGCAGCCTACTAGCGGGAGGAAGCACAGATACGCAGTATTTT. Protein product: CASSLLAGGSTDTQYF.

The chain has TRBV29-1 and TRBJ2-7; 7 bases are a match to TRBD2. The CDR3 is made up of 14 amino acids. With V trimmed by 7 bases and J by 3 bases, 12 bases remained unmatched. Germline V gives CDR1 SQVTM, CDR2 ANQGSEA. The CDR3, as DNA: TGCAGCGCCCGGGGTGGGCGGGAGAACTACGAGCAGTACTTC. Amino acids: CSARGGRENYEQYF.

This chain uses TRBV28 with TRBJ2-7; D perhaps matches TRBD2 (7 bases). V was pared by 7 bases and J by 2 bases, with 21 bases between. The CDR3 has 16 amino acids. The germline CDR1 and CDR2 sequences are MDHEN and SYDVKM. CDR3 in amino acids: CASTDGGRAEAYEQYF. The CDR3 nucleotides read TGTGCCAGCACCGACGGGGGGCGGGCGGAAGCCTACGAGCAGTACTTC.

The chain links TRBV28 to TRBJ2-2; unclear D gene. The V gene lost 7 bases and the J gene lost 0 bases, with 12 bases spanning the gap. Germline V gene data show CDR1 as MDHEN and CDR2 as SYDVKM. This CDR3 spans 15 amino acids. The CDR3 sequence: CASISRDANTGELFF. The CDR3 DNA is TGTGCCAGCATTTCTCGAGACGCGAACACCGGGGAGCTGTTTTTT.

This rearrangement joins TRBV6-6 to TRBJ2-7, with D possibly called TRBD1 or TRBD2 (5 bases each). V lost 10 bases and J 1 base, leaving 17 bases between the germline ends. The CDR3 totals 14 residues. CDR1 is MNHNY, CDR2 SVGAGI, per germline (reference sequence). Here the CDR3 DNA reads TGTGCCACCAGAGTTCGGGACGGATCCTACGAGCAGTACTTC. Translation: CATRVRDGSYEQYF.

The V and J genes are TRBV14 and TRBJ2-3; D possibly uses TRBD1 or TRBD2 (5 bases each). The length of the CDR3 is 12 residues. V lost 1 base, J lost 10 bases, and 9 bases lay in between. Germline CDR1 is SGHDN and CDR2 is FVKESK. The DNA of the CDR3 is TGTGCCAGCAGCCAAGGCCGGGGCGCGCAGTATTTT. Its protein product is CASSQGRGAQYF. The whole variable domain, filled in from reference TRBV14 and TRBJ2-3, reads EAGVTQFPSHSVIEKGQTVTLRCDPISGHDNLYWYRRVMGKEIKFLLHFVKESKQDESGMPNNRFLAERTGGTYSTLKVQPAELEDSGVYFCASSQGRGAQYFGPGTRLTVL.